The 20 T cell receptor beta chains below come from one sample, sequenced in a study of blood T cell repertoires in COVID-19. Using immunoSEQ multiplex PCR, the repertoire was profiled, and TCRdb retains in-frame clones only, with some absent. The table shows under 200,000 clones, with 82% occurring only once. Sequenced sample: peripheral blood. The receptor set was obtained from a woman aged 60-75 years with COVID-19, enrolled during active disease.

The V and J genes are TRBV27 and TRBJ1-1, with 8 bases lining up with TRBD1. The trim removed 6 bases at V and 0 bases at J, leaving 6 bases unmatched. The CDR3 is 15 residues long. Germline V gene sequence: CDR1 MNHEY, CDR2 SMNVEV (reference sequence). The CDR3 DNA sequence: TGTGCCAGCAGACTACCGACAGGGGTGAACACTGAAGCTTTCTTT. Translating gives CASRLPTGVNTEAFF.

The V call is TRBV6-6, the J call TRBJ2-3; TRBD2 might be the D (5 bases). Trimming shortened V by 0 bases and J by 2 bases, and 12 bases separated the two germline ends. The germline CDR1 and CDR2 sequences are MNHNY and SVGAGI (reference sequence). The CDR3 runs to 16 residues. The CDR3 loop is CASSYSTTGITDTQYF. CDR3 DNA: TGTGCCAGCAGTTACTCGACCACGGGGATCACAGATACGCAGTATTTT.

The chain employs TRBV7-2 and TRBJ1-2, with 7 bases matching TRBD1. CDR1 and CDR2 from the germline V gene are SGHTA and FQGNSA. V gave up 0 bases and J gave up 4 bases; unmatched junction bases: 2. CDR3 size: 14 residues. For the CDR3, the DNA is TGTGCCAGCAGCTTAGCGGACAGGAGCTATGGCTACACCTTC. As protein: CASSLADRSYGYTF.

The chain couples TRBV11-2 to TRBJ2-3; 7 bases agree with TRBD2. Germline V gene sequence: CDR1 SGHAT, CDR2 FQNNGV. Trimming at V came to 0 bases and at J to 8 bases, leaving 2 bases not matched to a gene. The CDR3 covers 13 residues. This chain's CDR3 is CASSLEQRGTQYF. CDR3 nucleotide sequence: TGTGCCAGCAGCTTAGAACAGCGGGGTACGCAGTATTTT.

This chain connects TRBV5-1 to TRBJ1-2; D remains unclear. This CDR3 comprises 15 residues. Trimming shortened V by 0 bases and J by 4 bases, and 13 bases separated the two germline ends. Germline V lookup: CDR1 SGHRS, CDR2 YFSETQ. CDR3 loop: CASSLDLEGIYGYTF. Here the CDR3 DNA reads TGCGCCAGCAGCTTGGACTTGGAGGGAATCTATGGCTACACCTTC.

The chain joins TRBV7-2 to TRBJ1-1; D is possibly TRBD1 (5 bases). The germline gives CDR1 SGHTA, CDR2 FQGNSA. This CDR3 region has 14 residues. Trimming removed 5 bases from V and 2 bases from J, with 12 bases in between. Here the CDR3 DNA reads TGTGCCAGCAGCGTACGGACACTAAACACTGAAGCTTTCTTT. It is translated as CASSVRTLNTEAFF.

The chain couples TRBV25-1 to TRBJ1-1; TRBD1 matches 9 bases. V was clipped by 4 bases and J by 0 bases; unmatched bases: 12. The germline V gene has CDR1 MGHDK and CDR2 SYGVNS. There are 18 residues in the CDR3. This chain's CDR3 is CASSGFSGTGKMNTEAFF. Here the CDR3 DNA reads TGTGCCAGCAGTGGATTCTCCGGGACAGGGAAAATGAACACTGAAGCTTTCTTT.

The V and J genes are TRBV27 and TRBJ1-6, with D perhaps TRBD1 (5 bases). Trimming took off 6 bases at V and 8 bases at J, with 14 bases between the two ends. The germline gives CDR1 MNHEY, CDR2 SMNVEV (reference sequence). CDR3 length equals 14 residues. In DNA, the CDR3 is TGTGCCAGCAGCCTTACAGGTTCTTATTCACCCCTCCACTTT. This translates into CASSLTGSYSPLHF.

This clone was seen more than once but under ten times. The CDR3 DNA sequence: TGCAGCGTTGAGTTACGAACGGGGGGACATACGCAGTATTTT. Protein product: CSVELRTGGHTQYF. The gene calls are TRBV29-1 and TRBJ2-3; 7 nucleotides match TRBD2. The CDR3 spans 14 residues. CDR1 is SQVTM, CDR2 ANQGSEA, per germline. The V gene end was trimmed by 3 bases and the J gene end by 7 bases; junction bases not matched to a gene: 10.

V gene TRBV4-1 combines with J gene TRBJ2-6; D perhaps matches TRBD2 (5 bases). This CDR3 contains 13 residues. Germline CDR1 and CDR2: MGHRA and YSYEKL. The V gene lost 6 bases and the J gene lost 3 bases, with 6 bases spanning the gap. CDR3 in DNA: TGCGCCAGCAGAGGAGGTGGGGCCAACGTCCTGACTTTC. This encodes CASRGGGANVLTF.

In its sample, this clone was seen a few times. The chain is built from TRBV28 and TRBJ1-1; D call uncertain. CDR1 MDHEN and CDR2 SYDVKM come from the germline V gene. The CDR3 has 15 amino acids. Trimming took off 6 bases at V and 4 bases at J, with 18 bases between the two ends. The CDR3 DNA reads TGTGCCAGCAGAGTCCCTCAGGAACCCAGCACTGAAGCTTTCTTT. Its translation: CASRVPQEPSTEAFF.

The chain employs TRBV6-6 and TRBJ2-1; 9 bases fit TRBD2. The CDR3 length is 16 residues. The V gene's germline CDR1 is MNHNY and CDR2 SVGAGI (reference sequence). V lost 6 bases, J lost 11 bases, and 17 bases stayed unmatched. CDR3 residues: CASSPFVGLAPSKQFF. The CDR3 DNA follows: TGTGCCAGCAGCCCCTTTGTTGGACTAGCGCCCTCCAAGCAGTTCTTC.

The CDR3 bases are TGTGCCAGCAGTAGAGGGGGATTTCCACAAGCTTTCTTT. Protein: CASSRGGFPQAFF. The chain recombines TRBV6-5 with TRBJ1-1; D may be TRBD1 (6 bases). Germline CDR1 is MNHEY and CDR2 is SVGAGI. Trimming stripped 5 bases from V and 9 bases from J, with 16 bases between. This CDR3 is 13 amino acids long.

In nucleotides, the CDR3 is TGTGCCACTAAGGGGGTTCTTAGCAATCAGCCCCAGCATTTT. The encoded protein is CATKGVLSNQPQHF. The rearrangement uses TRBV19 and TRBJ1-5; D possibly corresponds to TRBD1 (6 bases). Trimming pared 10 bases from V and 0 bases from J, leaving 13 bases between. The CDR3 is 14 residues long. Germline CDR1 is LNHDA and CDR2 is SQIVND (reference sequence).

J is TRBJ2-2 and V is TRBV6-6; D is perhaps TRBD2 (5 bases). The CDR3 is 15 amino acids. The V gene's germline CDR1 is MNHNY and CDR2 SVGAGI (reference sequence). V was shortened by 0 bases and J by 0 bases, with 5 bases between the two germline ends. CDR3 sequence: CASSYSGANTGELFF. The CDR3 DNA is TGTGCCAGCAGTTACTCCGGGGCGAACACCGGGGAGCTGTTTTTT.

The chain uses TRBV7-3 and TRBJ2-1, with TRBD2 matching 11 bases. This CDR3 is 16 amino acids long. The germline V gene encodes CDR1 SGHTA and CDR2 FQGTGA. J lost 7 bases, V lost 4 bases, and 9 bases had no gene match. The CDR3 region has the DNA TGTGCCAGCAGCTACTTAGCGGGAGGGCCCGGGAATGAGCAGTTCTTC. It translates to CASSYLAGGPGNEQFF.

This clone came up a few times. The rearrangement joins TRBV7-2 to TRBJ2-2, with D possibly being TRBD1 (6 bases). CDR1 SGHTA and CDR2 FQGNSA come from the germline V gene. Between the trimmed V and J ends, which lost 3 bases and 5 bases, there was a span of 13 bases. CDR3 size: 15 residues. CDR3 amino acids: CASSFTGSRTGELFF. CDR3 in DNA: TGTGCCAGCAGCTTCACAGGGAGTAGAACCGGGGAGCTGTTTTTT.

The chain is built from TRBV10-3 and TRBJ1-3; D is possibly TRBD1 (5 bases). The ends were cut back, 3 bases at V and 0 bases at J, with 12 bases in the middle. Per germline, CDR1 ENHRY and CDR2 SYGVKD. The CDR3 length is 16 residues. DNA of the CDR3: TGTGCCATCAGTGAAGACAGCCCACGCTCTGGAAACACCATATATTTT. Amino acid sequence: CAISEDSPRSGNTIYF.

This clone was seen only a few times. This chain joins TRBV28 and TRBJ1-4; D gene ambiguous. Germline V gene sequence: CDR1 MDHEN, CDR2 SYDVKM. The CDR3 extends over 12 amino acids. V lost 7 bases and J 8 bases, leaving 11 bases between the germline ends. CDR3 region: CASISGEEKLFF. The CDR3 region has the DNA TGTGCCAGCATATCGGGAGAGGAAAAACTGTTTTTT.

The CDR3 DNA sequence: TGTGCCAGCAGCTTGGGGCCAGCGGGAGCCTACAATGAGCAGTTCTTC. Encoded protein: CASSLGPAGAYNEQFF. V usage is TRBV5-4 and J usage is TRBJ2-1; 8 nucleotides align to TRBD2. J lost 2 bases, V lost 0 bases, and 4 bases had no gene match. The CDR3 sequence is 16 residues long. Germline assignment: CDR1 SGHNT and CDR2 YYREEE (reference sequence). The variable domain in full, completed from reference TRBV5-4 and TRBJ2-1, reads ETGVTQSPTHLIKTRGQQVTLRCSSQSGHNTVSWYQQALGQGPQFIFQYYREEENGRGNFPPRFSGLQFPNYSSELNVNALELDDSALYLCASSLGPAGAYNEQFFGPGTRLTVL.